The 12 T cell receptor beta chains presented below share a single source sample, sequenced in a study of cytomegalovirus exposure and HLA in healthy donors. 13 Jbeta primers and 60 Vbeta primers were used for the PCR. Repertoires were generated with immunoSEQ multiplex PCR, while TCRdb's copy carries only in-frame clones and drops some. The sample records about 160,000 clones, around 77% being singletons. The sample was PBMCs. These receptors were obtained from a man in his fifties or sixties in good health and CMV-seropositive.

This chain links TRBV9 with TRBJ1-6; 7 nucleotides align to TRBD1. This CDR3 is built from 14 residues. Germline V lookup: CDR1 SGDLS, CDR2 YYNGEE. V lost 4 bases, J lost 10 bases, and 8 bases stayed unmatched. CDR3 in amino acids: CASSLDRVGSPLHF. For the CDR3, the DNA is TGTGCCAGCAGCCTCGACAGGGTTGGCTCACCCCTCCACTTT. The complete variable domain, with remaining parts taken from reference TRBV9 and TRBJ1-6, reads DSGVTQTPKHLITATGQRVTLRCSPRSGDLSVYWYQQSLDQGLQFLIQYYNGEERAKGNILERFSAQQFPDLHSELNLSSLELGDSALYFCASSLDRVGSPLHFGNGTRLTVT.

This clone has just a few counts. This sequence joins TRBV6-5 and TRBJ1-5, with no clear D. Germline lookup yields CDR1 MNHEY and CDR2 SVGAGI. The CDR3 contains 13 residues. V shed 10 bases and J shed 5 bases, with 15 bases lying between them. CDR3: CATEVAYYQPQHF. The CDR3 DNA reads TGTGCCACCGAGGTAGCATATTATCAGCCCCAGCATTTT.

This clone was recorded only once. The chain joins TRBV23-1 to TRBJ2-5; possibly TRBD1 for D (6 bases). TRBV23-1 carries the ORF label, with uncertain function. Between the trimmed V and J ends, which lost 1 base and 5 bases, there was a span of 11 bases. The CDR3 has 14 residues. CDR3 sequence reads: CASSQYRDLETQYF. The CDR3 nucleotides read TGCGCCAGCAGTCAATACAGGGATCTGGAGACCCAGTACTTC.

J is TRBJ2-5 and V is TRBV4-2; maybe TRBD1 (5 bases). This CDR3 spans 15 amino acids. Trimming stripped 5 bases from V and 5 bases from J, with 18 bases between. The germline V gene has CDR1 LGHNA and CDR2 YNFKEQ. Here the CDR3 DNA reads TGTGCCAGCAGCTTGTCGGTTCAGGGTTCGGAGACCCAGTACTTC. It yields the protein CASSLSVQGSETQYF.

This sequence joins TRBV4-3 and TRBJ2-1, with 7 bases fitting TRBD1. Germline CDR1 and CDR2: LGHNA and YSLEER. The CDR3 loop spans 16 amino acids. V lost 1 base, J lost 7 bases, and 10 bases stayed unmatched. This CDR3 reads CASSQGGQVFLNEQFF. The CDR3 DNA reads as TGCGCCAGCAGCCAAGGCGGACAGGTATTCCTAAATGAGCAGTTCTTC.

This rearrangement joins TRBV6-1 to TRBJ2-1; tentative D call: TRBD2 (6 bases). V dropped 7 bases and J dropped 2 bases, with 12 bases sitting between them. This CDR3 contains 14 residues. Germline lookup yields CDR1 MNHNS and CDR2 SASEGT. CDR3 DNA sequence: TGTGCCAGCATCCCGCCGGGAGCCTACAATGAGCAGTTCTTC. The encoded protein is CASIPPGAYNEQFF.

In its sample, this clone was seen a few times. The chain combines TRBV19 with TRBJ2-7; D perhaps matches TRBD2 (6 bases). From germline, CDR1 is LNHDA and CDR2 SQIVND (reference sequence). V lost 5 bases to trimming and J lost 2 bases, with 13 bases between them. The CDR3 length is 14 residues. CDR3 loop: CASSSAGRPYEQYF. In DNA, the CDR3 is TGTGCCAGTAGTTCCGCGGGACGGCCCTACGAGCAGTACTTC.

The chain links TRBV6-1 to TRBJ2-4; 7 bases align to TRBD1. Germline assignment: CDR1 MNHNS and CDR2 SASEGT. This CDR3 comprises 16 residues. Trimming cost V 2 bases and J 6 bases; bases outside gene matches: 10. For the CDR3, the DNA is TGTGCCAGCAGTGAAATTAGGGGGCACGGCGGAAACATTCAGTACTTC. Translating gives CASSEIRGHGGNIQYF.

The chain joins TRBV4-1 to TRBJ2-7; D is unclear. The CDR3 spans 11 residues. From germline, CDR1 is MGHRA and CDR2 YSYEKL. V was shortened by 3 bases and J by 3 bases, with 3 bases between the two germline ends. In nucleotides, the CDR3 is TGCGCCAGCAGCCACCGCTACGAGCAGTACTTC. Translation: CASSHRYEQYF.

The V gene is TRBV4-1, the J gene TRBJ1-4; 9 bases map to TRBD1. Germline CDR1 reads MGHRA; CDR2 reads YSYEKL. The CDR3 spans 15 residues. V was pared by 4 bases and J by 13 bases, with 13 bases of the junction left unmatched. The CDR3 spells CASSLAGTGFSGLFF. Written as DNA, the CDR3 is TGCGCCAGCAGCCTAGCCGGGACAGGGTTTTCTGGACTGTTTTTT.

V gene TRBV4-3 combines with J gene TRBJ1-5; no clear D gene. This CDR3 region has 15 residues. From germline, CDR1 is LGHNA and CDR2 YSLEER. The V end was cut by 1 base, the J end by 3 bases, with 10 bases between. CDR3: CASSQGVRANQPQHF. The CDR3 coding sequence is TGCGCCAGCAGCCAAGGTGTGAGGGCCAATCAGCCCCAGCATTTT.

Of note for this clone: The same CDR3 also results from other DNA sequences found in this sample. This chain links TRBV12-2 with TRBJ2-1; the table's D gene call, TRBD2, was not cross checked with the DNA. TRBV12-2 is listed as a pseudogene. The CDR3 spans 18 residues. The CDR3 DNA reads as TGTGCAAGTCGCTTAGGTCCTAGCGGGGGGGCCATCGACAATGAGCAGTTCTTC. Its protein is CASRLGPSGGAIDNEQFF.